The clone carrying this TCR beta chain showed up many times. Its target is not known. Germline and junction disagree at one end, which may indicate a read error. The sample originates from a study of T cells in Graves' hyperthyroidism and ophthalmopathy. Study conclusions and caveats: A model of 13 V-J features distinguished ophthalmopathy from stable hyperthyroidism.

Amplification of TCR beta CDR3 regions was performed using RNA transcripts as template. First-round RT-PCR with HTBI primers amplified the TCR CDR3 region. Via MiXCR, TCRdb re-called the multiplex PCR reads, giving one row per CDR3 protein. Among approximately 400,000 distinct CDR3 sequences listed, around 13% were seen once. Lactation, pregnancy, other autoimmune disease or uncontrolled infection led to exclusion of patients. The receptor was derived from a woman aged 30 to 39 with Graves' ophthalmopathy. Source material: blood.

CDR3 sequence: CASSQGNEQFF. The CDR3 DNA is TGTGCCAGCAGCCAGGGCAATGAGCAGTTCTTC. The chain is built from TRBV4-1 and TRBJ2-1; D might be TRBD1 (5 bases). CDR1 is MGHRA and CDR2 is YSYEKL in the germline V gene. The CDR3 contains 11 residues.